The rows below give T cell receptor beta chains drawn from one sample of a study of blood T cell repertoires in COVID-19. Repertoires were generated with immunoSEQ multiplex PCR, while TCRdb's copy carries only in-frame clones and drops some. The table includes over 200,000 clones, around 85% detected once. The sequenced sample was peripheral blood. These receptors all stem from a human donor in a cohort sampled during active COVID-19. The CDR3 runs from the conserved cysteine through the conserved F or W. Each record gives: clone size, D gene, J gene, V gene, CDR3 protein, CDR3 DNA. A D gene is named only where the DNA matches it firmly. Rows may omit the clone size; those that give it use once, few, many or a size class.

. . TRBJ1-1 TRBV18 CASSPQGHSNTEAFF TGTGCCAGCTCACCACAGGGACACTCGAACACTGAAGCTTTCTTT
. TRBD2 TRBJ2-3 TRBV15 CATSSLMILAEITDTQYF TGTGCCACCAGCTCCCTCATGATACTAGCGGAAATCACAGATACGCAGTATTTT
. TRBD1 TRBJ2-7 TRBV6-2/TRBV6-3 CASSYSSRGLTYEQYF TGTGCCAGCAGTTACTCGAGCAGGGGGCTGACCTACGAGCAGTACTTC
. . TRBJ1-5 TRBV3-1/TRBV3-2 CASSLSTQGVNQPQHF TGTGCCAGCAGCCTGTCCACACAGGGAGTCAATCAGCCCCAGCATTTT
few . TRBJ1-1 TRBV7-9 CASSSRTFNTEAFF TGTGCCAGCAGCTCCCGGACTTTTAACACTGAAGCTTTCTTT
. . TRBJ1-2 TRBV6-4 CASRKRIPRGEANYGYTF TGTGCCAGCAGGAAAAGGATTCCCCGGGGAGAGGCTAACTATGGCTACACCTTC
. . TRBJ1-3 TRBV21-1 CASSKGMGGPGNTIYF TGTGCCAGCAGCAAAGGAATGGGGGGTCCTGGAAACACCATATATTTT
. . TRBJ2-1 TRBV28 CASSFPAATYNEQFF TGTGCCAGCAGTTTTCCGGCGGCTACCTACAATGAGCAGTTCTTC
. . TRBJ2-7 TRBV4-1 CASSPIGGMGSYEQYF TGCGCCAGCAGCCCGATAGGAGGGATGGGCTCCTACGAGCAGTACTTC
. TRBD1 TRBJ1-2 TRBV6-5 CASRRTGVDYGYTF TGTGCCAGCAGGAGGACAGGGGTCGACTATGGCTACACCTTC
once TRBD2 TRBJ2-7 TRBV4-1 CASSQDNLAGGITGQYF TGCGCCAGCAGCCAAGATAACCTAGCGGGAGGTATTACCGGGCAGTACTTC
. . TRBJ1-4 TRBV28 CASSLRGPNEKLFF TGTGCCAGCAGTCTCAGGGGCCCTAATGAAAAACTGTTTTTT
. TRBD2 TRBJ2-7 TRBV7-2 CASSPLSSGRPYEQYF TGTGCCAGCAGCCCACTTTCTAGCGGGAGACCCTACGAGCAGTACTTC
. TRBD1 TRBJ2-1 TRBV19 CASSATGLYNEQFF TGTGCCAGTAGTGCGACAGGGCTATACAATGAGCAGTTCTTC
once TRBD2 TRBJ2-7 TRBV27 CASSRLLAGPYEQYF TGTGCCAGCAGTCGCCTACTAGCGGGCCCCTACGAGCAGTACTTC
. . TRBJ1-4 TRBV4-3 CASSRVTTTNEKLFF TGCGCCAGCAGCCGAGTCACTACAACTAATGAAAAACTGTTTTTT
. . TRBJ2-5 TRBV10-1 CASSDFGGQVKETQYF TGCGCCAGCAGTGACTTCGGGGGGCAAGTTAAAGAGACCCAGTACTTC
. TRBD1 TRBJ2-7 TRBV25-1 CATDSGTGWYEQYF TGTGCCACTGATTCCGGGACAGGGTGGTACGAGCAGTACTTC
. . TRBJ1-3 TRBV15 CATSRGGTGNTIYF TGTGCCACCAGCAGAGGCGGAACAGGAAACACCATATATTTT
. . TRBJ2-1 TRBV10-3 CAISEGSGMGYNEQFF TGTGCCATCAGTGAAGGGTCAGGGATGGGGTACAATGAGCAGTTCTTC
. . TRBJ1-2 TRBV30 CAWSLPDTSNYGYTF TGTGCCTGGAGTTTACCGGACACCTCTAACTATGGCTACACCTTC
. . TRBJ1-5 TRBV2 CASSKEYSNQPQHF TGTGCCAGCAGTAAAGAATATAGCAATCAGCCCCAGCATTTT
. TRBD2 TRBJ2-7 TRBV7-2 CASSRTSLYEQYF TGTGCCAGCAGCCGGACTAGTCTCTACGAGCAGTACTTC
. . TRBJ1-5 TRBV6-5 CASSYGGQYQPQHF TGTGCCAGCAGTTACGGGGGCCAGTATCAGCCCCAGCATTTT
. TRBD1 TRBJ2-1 TRBV19 CASADRGSSYNEQFF TGTGCCAGTGCAGACAGGGGCAGCTCCTACAATGAGCAGTTCTTC
once . TRBJ1-2 TRBV5-8 CASSLEGGVVGYTF TGTGCCAGCAGCTTGGAAGGGGGAGTGGTTGGCTACACCTTC
. . TRBJ1-1 TRBV10-3 CATQQSLNTEAFF TGTGCCACACAACAGTCTCTGAACACTGAAGCTTTCTTT
. . TRBJ1-5 TRBV7-8 CASSLGDGGLSSNQPQHF TGTGCCAGCAGCTTAGGGGATGGGGGGTTGTCTAGCAATCAGCCCCAGCATTTT
. . TRBJ2-2 TRBV24-1 CATRPSGNANTGELFF TGTGCCACCAGGCCGTCCGGGAACGCGAACACCGGGGAGCTGTTTTTT
few . TRBJ1-6 TRBV3-1/TRBV3-2 CASSQWGDNSPLHF TGTGCCAGCAGCCAGTGGGGGGATAATTCACCCCTCCACTTT
. . TRBJ2-2 TRBV27 CASSLRAANTGELFF TGTGCCAGCAGTTTGAGGGCGGCGAACACCGGGGAGCTGTTTTTT
. TRBD1 TRBJ1-6 TRBV7-3 CASSRQGNSPLHF TGTGCCAGCAGTAGACAGGGGAATTCACCCCTCCACTTT
. TRBD1 TRBJ2-7 TRBV6-2/TRBV6-3 CASSYDSGTGEWYEQYF TGTGCCAGCAGTTACGACTCCGGGACAGGGGAATGGTACGAGCAGTACTTC
. TRBD2 TRBJ2-7 TRBV5-1 CASSLGLAGGEQYF TGCGCCAGCAGCTTGGGACTAGCGGGAGGCGAGCAGTACTTC
. TRBD1 TRBJ2-7 TRBV19 CASSKTGVRDYEQYF TGTGCCAGTAGTAAAACAGGGGTTAGGGACTACGAGCAGTACTTC
. TRBD2 TRBJ2-1 TRBV24-1 CATSDSFSGSLGNEQFF TGTGCCACCAGTGATAGCTTTAGCGGGAGTTTGGGGAATGAGCAGTTCTTC
few TRBD2 TRBJ2-7 TRBV7-8 CASSIGLAGGLLYF TGTGCCAGCAGCATAGGACTAGCGGGAGGGCTTCTGTACTTC
. TRBD1 TRBJ1-1 TRBV6-5 CASRADRGSAEAFF TGTGCCAGCAGAGCGGACAGGGGGAGCGCTGAAGCTTTCTTT
. . TRBJ1-1 TRBV12-3/TRBV12-4 CASSLLANRAFF TGTGCCAGCAGTTTATTGGCAAATCGAGCTTTCTTT
few . TRBJ2-7 TRBV6-2/TRBV6-3 CASSGGGGQYF TGTGCCAGCAGTGGGGGCGGCGGGCAGTACTTC
once TRBD2 TRBJ2-3 TRBV7-2 CASRRPGGGGDTQYF TGTGCCAGCAGGAGACCGGGTGGGGGGGGAGATACGCAGTATTTT
. . TRBJ2-1 TRBV3-1/TRBV3-2 CASSQDGPTGSNEQFF TGTGCCAGCAGCCAAGATGGCCCAACAGGGAGCAATGAGCAGTTCTTC
few . TRBJ2-2 TRBV6-5 CASRSQGSTGELFF TGTGCCAGCAGATCACAGGGCTCCACCGGGGAGCTGTTTTTT